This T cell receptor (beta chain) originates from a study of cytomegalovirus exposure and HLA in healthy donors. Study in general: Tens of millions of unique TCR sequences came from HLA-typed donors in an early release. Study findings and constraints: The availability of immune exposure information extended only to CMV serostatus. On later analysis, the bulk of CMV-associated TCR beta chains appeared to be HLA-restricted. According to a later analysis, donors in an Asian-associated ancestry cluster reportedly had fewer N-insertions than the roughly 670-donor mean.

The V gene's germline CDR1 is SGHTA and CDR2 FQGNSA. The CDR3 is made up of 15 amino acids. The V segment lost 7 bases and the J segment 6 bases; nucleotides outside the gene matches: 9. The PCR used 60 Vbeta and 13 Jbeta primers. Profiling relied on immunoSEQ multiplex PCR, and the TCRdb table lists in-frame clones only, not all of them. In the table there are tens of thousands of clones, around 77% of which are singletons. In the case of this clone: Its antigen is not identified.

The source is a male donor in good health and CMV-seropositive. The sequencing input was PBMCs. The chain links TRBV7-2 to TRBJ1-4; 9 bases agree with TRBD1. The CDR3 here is CASTGGGTGYEKLFF. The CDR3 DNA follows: TGTGCCAGCACCGGGGGGGGGACAGGGTATGAAAAACTGTTTTTT.